The present entry profiles one TCR beta chain with its context. Original methodology: Researchers report that nucleated cell counts were estimated from reference gene primer amplification. Profiled with immunoSEQ multiplex PCR; TCRdb holds only in-frame clones, not every one. For V, J and clone size, that table is used; D and trimming come from the DNA. The table has some 270,000 clones, more than 85% seen once. This entry comes from a study of blood T cell repertoires in COVID-19. This study enrolled people aged roughly 18 to 90 from about two dozen US geographic areas. Clinical histories supplied by participants themselves formed the basis of cohort assignment. A COVID-19 case was met by exposed participants within 2 weeks before study entry. J gave up 5 bases and V 1 base, and 1 base lay outside the gene matches. Per germline, CDR1 SQVTM and CDR2 ANQGSEA. The CDR3 length is 15 residues.

The chain joins TRBV29-1 to TRBJ2-3; 15 bases are a match to TRBD2. This receptor was identified in a man aged 40-49 years who had been exposed to COVID-19. Sequences were obtained from PBMCs or T cells enriched from blood (not recorded which). The CDR3 DNA reads as TGCAGCGTTGAAGCGGGACTAGCGGGAGGAGATACGCAGTATTTT. Its translation: CSVEAGLAGGDTQYF.